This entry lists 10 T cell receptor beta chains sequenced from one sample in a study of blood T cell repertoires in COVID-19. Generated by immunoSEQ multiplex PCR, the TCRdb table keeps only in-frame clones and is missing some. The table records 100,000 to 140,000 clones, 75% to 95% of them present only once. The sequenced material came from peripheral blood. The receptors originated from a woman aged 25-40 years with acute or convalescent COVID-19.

The CDR3 DNA is TGTGCCAGCAGCCCAGAGACAGCTGGCAACGAGCAGTACTTC. This codes for CASSPETAGNEQYF. This sequence joins TRBV11-3 and TRBJ2-7, with D possibly being TRBD1 (5 bases). Germline V lookup: CDR1 SGHNT, CDR2 YENEEA. This CDR3 region has 14 residues. The V gene lost 5 bases and the J gene lost 5 bases, with 16 bases spanning the gap.

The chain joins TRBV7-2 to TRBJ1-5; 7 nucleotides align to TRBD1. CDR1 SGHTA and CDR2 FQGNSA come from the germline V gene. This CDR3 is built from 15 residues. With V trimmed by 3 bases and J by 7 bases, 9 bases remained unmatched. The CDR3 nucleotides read TGTGCCAGCAGCTTGAGACAGGGCGTGGGACAGCCCCAGCATTTT. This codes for CASSLRQGVGQPQHF.

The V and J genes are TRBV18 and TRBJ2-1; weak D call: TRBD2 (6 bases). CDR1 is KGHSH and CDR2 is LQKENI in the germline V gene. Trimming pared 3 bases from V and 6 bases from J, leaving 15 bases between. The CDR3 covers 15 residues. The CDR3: CASSPQGLAINEQFF. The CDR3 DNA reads TGTGCCAGCTCACCCCAAGGGCTAGCGATCAATGAGCAGTTCTTC.

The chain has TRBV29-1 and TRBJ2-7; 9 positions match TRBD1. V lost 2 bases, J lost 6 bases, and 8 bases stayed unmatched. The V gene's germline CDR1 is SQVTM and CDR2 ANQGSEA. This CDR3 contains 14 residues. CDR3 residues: CSVETGTGSFEQYF. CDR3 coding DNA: TGCAGCGTTGAAACCGGGACAGGGAGTTTCGAGCAGTACTTC.

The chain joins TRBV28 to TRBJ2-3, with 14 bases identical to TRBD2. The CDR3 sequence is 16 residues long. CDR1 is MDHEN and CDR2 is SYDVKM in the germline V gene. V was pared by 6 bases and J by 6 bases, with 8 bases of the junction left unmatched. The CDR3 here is CASRPTSGRARDTQYF. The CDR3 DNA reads TGTGCCAGCAGACCGACTAGCGGGAGGGCCCGGGATACGCAGTATTTT.

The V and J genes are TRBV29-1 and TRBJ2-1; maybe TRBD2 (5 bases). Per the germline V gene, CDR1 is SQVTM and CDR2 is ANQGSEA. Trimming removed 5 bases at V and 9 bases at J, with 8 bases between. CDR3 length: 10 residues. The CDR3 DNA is TGCAGCGTTCGACTAAGTGAGCAGTTCTTC. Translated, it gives CSVRLSEQFF.

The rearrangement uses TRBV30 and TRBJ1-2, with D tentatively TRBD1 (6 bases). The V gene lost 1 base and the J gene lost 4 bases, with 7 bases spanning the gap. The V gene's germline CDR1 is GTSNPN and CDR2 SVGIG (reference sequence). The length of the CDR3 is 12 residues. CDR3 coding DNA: TGTGCCTGGAGTGGGACAGCCTATGGCTACACCTTC. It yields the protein CAWSGTAYGYTF.

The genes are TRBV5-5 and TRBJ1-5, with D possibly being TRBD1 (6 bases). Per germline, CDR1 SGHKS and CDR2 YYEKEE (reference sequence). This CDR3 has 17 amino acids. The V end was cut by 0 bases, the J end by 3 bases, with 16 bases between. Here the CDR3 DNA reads TGTGCCAGCAGCTTGGGTGGTGCAGGGGTAGTCAATCAGCCCCAGCATTTT. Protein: CASSLGGAGVVNQPQHF. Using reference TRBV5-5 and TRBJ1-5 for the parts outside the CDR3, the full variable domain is DAGVTQSPTHLIKTRGQQVTLRCSPISGHKSVSWYQQVLGQGPQFIFQYYEKEERGRGNFPDRFSARQFPNYSSELNVNALLLGDSALYLCASSLGGAGVVNQPQHFGDGTRLSIL.

The CDR3 loop is CASRISTGGTEAFF. In nucleotides, the CDR3 is TGTGCCAGCAGAATATCGACAGGGGGCACTGAAGCTTTCTTT. The rearrangement links TRBV6-5 to TRBJ1-1; 9 positions match TRBD1. The CDR3 contains 14 residues. CDR1 and CDR2 from the germline V gene are MNHEY and SVGAGI. V lost 6 bases, J lost 4 bases, and 6 bases stayed unmatched.

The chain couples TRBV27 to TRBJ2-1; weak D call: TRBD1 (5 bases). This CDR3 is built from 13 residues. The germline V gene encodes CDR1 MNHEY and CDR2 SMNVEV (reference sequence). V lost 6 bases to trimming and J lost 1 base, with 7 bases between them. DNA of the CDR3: TGTGCCAGCAGGGACATATCCTACAATGAGCAGTTCTTC. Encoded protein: CASRDISYNEQFF.